This T cell receptor beta chain was profiled in a study of T cells in Graves' hyperthyroidism and ophthalmopathy. V lost 5 bases to trimming and J lost 1 base, with 11 bases between them. Germline lookup yields CDR1 SGHTA and CDR2 FQGNSA. The CDR3 runs to 14 residues. From RNA transcripts, TCR beta CDR3 regions were amplified. During a first-round RT-PCR of the TCR CDR3, the HTBI primer set was used. One entry per CDR3 protein, called by TCRdb with MiXCR from the multiplex PCR reads. The sample lists approximately 600,000 distinct CDR3 sequences, 12% to 15% seen once, with roughly 7.1% in the top ten. This clonotype was counted many times.

This sequence joins TRBV7-2 and TRBJ1-1; D is uncertain. This sequence was found in a woman aged 18-29 years with Graves' ophthalmopathy. Sequencing was carried out using blood. CDR3 sequence (DNA): TGTGCCAGCAGCCCGCCGGGCGGGAACACTGAAGCTTTCTTT. Amino acids: CASSPPGGNTEAFF.